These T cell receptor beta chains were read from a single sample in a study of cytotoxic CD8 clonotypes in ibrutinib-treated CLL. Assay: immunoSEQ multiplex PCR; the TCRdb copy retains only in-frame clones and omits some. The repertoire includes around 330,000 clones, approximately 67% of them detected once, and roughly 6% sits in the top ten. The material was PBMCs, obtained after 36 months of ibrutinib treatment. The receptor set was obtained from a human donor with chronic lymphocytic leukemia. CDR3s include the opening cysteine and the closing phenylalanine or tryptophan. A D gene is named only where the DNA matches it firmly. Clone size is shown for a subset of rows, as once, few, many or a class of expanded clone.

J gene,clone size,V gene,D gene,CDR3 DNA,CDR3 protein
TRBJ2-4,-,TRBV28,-,TGTGCCAGCAGTTTCCTGGGGGCGGCCAAAAACATTCAGTACTTC,CASSFLGAAKNIQYF
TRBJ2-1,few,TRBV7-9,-,TGTGCCAGCAGCTTAGTTCTGGGGGATGAGCAGTTCTTC,CASSLVLGDEQFF
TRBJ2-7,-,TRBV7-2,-,TGTGCCAGCAGCTTAGTTCGGGGGAGGTACGAGCAGTACTTC,CASSLVRGRYEQYF
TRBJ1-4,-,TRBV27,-,TGTGCCAGCAGTTCCCTCTCCTCTGTCAGCGCAACTAATGAAAAACTGTTTTTT,CASSSLSSVSATNEKLFF
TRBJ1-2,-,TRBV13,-,TGTGCCAGCAGCTCAAGCGGGCGGTATGGCTACACCTTC,CASSSSGRYGYTF
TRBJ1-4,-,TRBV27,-,TGTGCCAGCAGTAACTCGACCGGGCGGAATGAAAAACTGTTTTTT,CASSNSTGRNEKLFF
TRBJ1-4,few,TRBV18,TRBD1,TGTGCCAGCTCACCGTGGGACAGCTATGAAAAACTGTTTTTT,CASSPWDSYEKLFF
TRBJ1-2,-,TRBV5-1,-,TGCGCCAGCAGCCTAAGGGGGACCCAGCACAAAGGGGATGGGTATGGCTACACCTTC,CASSLRGTQHKGDGYGYTF
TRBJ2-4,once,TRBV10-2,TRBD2,TGCGCCAGCAGACTAGCGGGGGGGCGATCGGACATTCAGTACTTC,CASRLAGGRSDIQYF
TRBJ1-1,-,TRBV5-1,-,TGCGCCAGCAGCTTGGTGCCAGAAGAGCCCGATGAAGCTTTCTTT,CASSLVPEEPDEAFF
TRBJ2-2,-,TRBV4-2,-,TGTGCCAGCAGCCAAGTCCTAGCCGGGGAGCTGTTTTTT,CASSQVLAGELFF
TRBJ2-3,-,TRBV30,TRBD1,TGTGCCTGGAGCGGACAGGGGTGCACAGATACGCAGTATTTT,CAWSGQGCTDTQYF
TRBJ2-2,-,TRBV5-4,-,TGTGCCAGCAGCCTTGGGACGTTTGGGGGGGAGCTGTTTTTT,CASSLGTFGGELFF
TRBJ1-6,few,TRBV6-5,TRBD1,TGTGCCAGCAGCAGGGGGTGGGATTCACCCCTCCACTTT,CASSRGWDSPLHF
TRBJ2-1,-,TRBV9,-,TGTGCCAGCAGCGTATGGGGGTTCTCCTACAATGAGCAGTTCTTC,CASSVWGFSYNEQFF
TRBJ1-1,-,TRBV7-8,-,TGTGCCAGCAGCTGGATACAGGGTGAGGGGGGAGCTTTCTTT,CASSWIQGEGGAFF
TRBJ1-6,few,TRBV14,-,TGTGCCAGCAGCCCTGGAGGGTTCCCGAGCTCCTATAATTCACCCCTCCACTTT,CASSPGGFPSSYNSPLHF
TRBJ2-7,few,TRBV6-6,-,TGTGCCAGCAGTTACCTTCTAGCGCCCGACTACGAGCAGTACTTC,CASSYLLAPDYEQYF
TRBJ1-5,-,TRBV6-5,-,TGTGCCAGCAGTTTAAGGGGCCGAGGCAATCAGCCCCAGCATTTT,CASSLRGRGNQPQHF
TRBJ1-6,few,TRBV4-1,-,TGCGCCAGCAGCCTATATTGGAAACAGCCAAATTCACCCCTCCACTTT,CASSLYWKQPNSPLHF
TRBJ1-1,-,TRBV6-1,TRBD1,TGTGCCAGCAGGAAACAGGGGGAAGCTTTCTTT,CASRKQGEAFF
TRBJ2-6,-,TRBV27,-,TGTGCCAGCGCCCTATTGCTACGGGACGGGGCCAACGTCCTGACTTTC,CASALLLRDGANVLTF
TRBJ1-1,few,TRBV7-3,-,TGTGCCAGCAGCTTAACCAGGGATGGTGAAGCTTTCTTT,CASSLTRDGEAFF
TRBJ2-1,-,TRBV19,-,TGTGCCAGTAGTATAGCGGACTCTCTCTACAATGAGCAGTTCTTC,CASSIADSLYNEQFF
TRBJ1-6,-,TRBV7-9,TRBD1,TGTGCCAGCAGCTCTGAGGGGGAGACAGGGGGTGCGGATTCACCCCTCCACTTT,CASSSEGETGGADSPLHF
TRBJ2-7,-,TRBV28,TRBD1,TGTGCCAGCAGCACAGGGGGCTGGCCCTACGAGCAGTACTTC,CASSTGGWPYEQYF
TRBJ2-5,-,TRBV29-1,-,TGCAGCGTTGACTTAGGGGGCCGGGGGGAGACCCAGTACTTC,CSVDLGGRGETQYF
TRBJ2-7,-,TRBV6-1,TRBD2,TGTGCCAGCAGTGGTAGCGGGAGGGCCTTGGGCGAGCAGTACTTC,CASSGSGRALGEQYF
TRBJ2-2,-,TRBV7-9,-,TGTGCCAGCAGCTTAGCCGGACAGTCCGGGGAGCTGTTTTTT,CASSLAGQSGELFF
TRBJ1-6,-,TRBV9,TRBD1,TGTGCCAGCAGCGTAAACCCTCGGGACAGGGAGACGTCACCCCTCCACTTT,CASSVNPRDRETSPLHF
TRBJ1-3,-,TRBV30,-,TGTGCCTGGAGTGTTCTTCACGGGCCCGGAAACACCATATATTTT,CAWSVLHGPGNTIYF
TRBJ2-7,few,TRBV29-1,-,TGCAGCGTTGGAGCCAGCTGGGAGCAGTACTTC,CSVGASWEQYF
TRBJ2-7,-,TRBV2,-,TGTGCCAGCAGAGCAGTAAACGAGCAGTACTTC,CASRAVNEQYF
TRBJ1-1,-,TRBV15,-,TGTGCCACCAGCAGAGGCACAGCTCCGAACACTGAAGCTTTCTTT,CATSRGTAPNTEAFF
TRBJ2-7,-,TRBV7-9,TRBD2,TGTGCCAGCAGGAAAACTAGCGGGGGCTACGAGCAGTACTTC,CASRKTSGGYEQYF
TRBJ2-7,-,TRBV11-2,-,TGTGCCAGCAGCTCCTCCTCCTCCTACGAGCAGTACTTC,CASSSSSSYEQYF
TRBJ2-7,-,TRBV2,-,TGTGCCAGCAGTGACCCAGCTAGTTTCGCCTACGAGCAGTACTTC,CASSDPASFAYEQYF
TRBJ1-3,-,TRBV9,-,TGTGCCAGCAGCGTAGTGGATGGGCCCGGAAACACCATATATTTT,CASSVVDGPGNTIYF
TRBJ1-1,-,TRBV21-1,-,TGTGCCAGCAGCAAAGAGGGGGGGTTAGTTGTTTTCTTT,CASSKEGGLVVFF
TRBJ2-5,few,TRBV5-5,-,TGTGCCAGCAGCTTGGACACAGGGACGGTCCAAGAGACCCAGTACTTC,CASSLDTGTVQETQYF
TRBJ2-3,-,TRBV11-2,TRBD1,TGTGCCAGCAGCGCGACCGGGACAGGGGGAGATACGCAGTATTTT,CASSATGTGGDTQYF
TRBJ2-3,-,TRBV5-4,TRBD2,TGTGCCAGCAGCTTGGCGGGACTAGCCAACACAGATACGCAGTATTTT,CASSLAGLANTDTQYF
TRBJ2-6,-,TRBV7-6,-,TGTGCCAGCAGCTTCGGTGGAGGGGCCAACGTCCTGACTTTC,CASSFGGGANVLTF
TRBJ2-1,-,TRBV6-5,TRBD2,TGTGCCAGCAGTTACTCTTCGGTGGGGGGAGGGAATGAGCAGTTCTTC,CASSYSSVGGGNEQFF
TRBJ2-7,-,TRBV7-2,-,TGTGCCAGCAGCTTCTCCGGGACAACGTCCTACGAGCAGTACTTC,CASSFSGTTSYEQYF
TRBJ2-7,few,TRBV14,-,TGTGCCAGCAGCTACCGGGGGAAGAAAGTCCCCTACGAGCAGTACTTC,CASSYRGKKVPYEQYF
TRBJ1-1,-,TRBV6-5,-,TGTGCCAGCAGTTATTTATTGAACACTGAAGCTTTCTTT,CASSYLLNTEAFF
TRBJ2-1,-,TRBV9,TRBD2,TGTGCCAGCAGCGTAGTTGAGCGGGGGGCCTACGATGAGCAGTTCTTC,CASSVVERGAYDEQFF
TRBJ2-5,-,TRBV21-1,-,TGTGCCAGCAGCAAAGATTCAACAGAGACCCAGTACTTC,CASSKDSTETQYF
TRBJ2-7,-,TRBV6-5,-,TGTGCCAGCAGTTACTCGACATCCTACGAGCAGTACTTC,CASSYSTSYEQYF
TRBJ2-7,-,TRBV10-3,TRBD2,TGTGCCATCAGTGGGCGGGACTACTCCTCCGAGCAGTACTTC,CAISGRDYSSEQYF
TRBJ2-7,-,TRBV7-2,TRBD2,TGTGCCAGCAGCTTAGTCGGCGGGAGGGCCCAATACGAGCAGTACTTC,CASSLVGGRAQYEQYF